This passage covers 2 T cell receptor beta chains from one sample sequenced in a study of metastatic and nonmetastatic thyroid tumors. TCRdb recomputed clones from the PCR reads via MiXCR. Of roughly 30,000 clones in the sample, roughly 30% are singletons; the top ten hold 25% to 35%. Patients were all untreated before their thyroid surgery. The sample taken for sequencing was blood. The receptors were sampled from a female donor with papillary thyroid cancer or a benign thyroid nodule (not recorded which). Some clones in this sample may be carry-over from other donors' samples.

There are many counts of this clone. The chain is built from TRBV4-2 and TRBJ1-4; D is unclear. Germline V gives CDR1 LGHNA, CDR2 YNFKEQ. The V and J ends lost 1 base and 1 base respectively, with 7 bases between them. The CDR3 consists of 15 residues. The CDR3 spells CASSQVAGTNEKLFF. CDR3 coding DNA: TGTGCCAGCAGCCAAGTGGCCGGAACTAATGAAAAACTGTTTTTT.

This chain links TRBV5-1 with TRBJ1-1; no definite D call. The V end was cut by 3 bases, the J end by 1 base, with 10 bases between. The CDR3 contains 14 residues. CDR1 is SGHRS, CDR2 YFSETQ, per germline. The CDR3 DNA sequence: TGCGCCAGCAGCTCCGGCAAGTGGAACACTGAAGCTTTCTTT. Translation: CASSSGKWNTEAFF. The full variable domain, its missing parts supplied by reference TRBV5-1 and TRBJ1-1, is KAGVTQTPRYLIKTRGQQVTLSCSPISGHRSVSWYQQTPGQGLQFLFEYFSETQRNKGNFPGRFSGRQFSNSRSEMNVSTLELGDSALYLCASSSGKWNTEAFFGQGTRLTVV.